This entry lists 8 T cell receptor beta chains sequenced from one sample in a study of blood T cell repertoires in COVID-19. Sequencing used immunoSEQ multiplex PCR; TCRdb keeps in-frame clones, though not all of them. This sample has approximately 220,000 clones, with about nine tenths found just once. The sample taken for sequencing was PBMCs or T cells enriched from blood (not recorded which). The receptors stem from a woman under 40 with acute COVID-19.

The genes are TRBV10-2 and TRBJ1-1, with 10 bases lining up with TRBD1. Unmatched junction bases numbered 11, after V lost 8 bases and J lost 5 bases. CDR1 and CDR2 (germline): WSHSY, SAAADI. The CDR3 is 15 residues long. The chain's CDR3 is CASRRGGQGRTEAFF. The DNA for the CDR3 is TGCGCCAGCCGCCGGGGGGGACAGGGGAGGACTGAAGCTTTCTTT.

This clone was counted only a few times. The J gene is TRBJ2-7, the V gene TRBV18, with TRBD1 identical over 10 bases. The ends lost 4 bases at V and 3 bases at J; junction bases unmatched: 9. The CDR3 spans 16 residues. From germline, CDR1 is KGHSH and CDR2 LQKENI. CDR3 in amino acids: CASSRAGTGVFYEQYF. CDR3 nucleotides: TGTGCCAGCTCACGCGCCGGGACAGGGGTGTTCTACGAGCAGTACTTC.

The chain is built from TRBV27 and TRBJ2-1; D may be TRBD2 (6 bases). CDR1 and CDR2 (germline): MNHEY, SMNVEV (reference sequence). There are 14 residues in the CDR3. With 3 bases removed from V and 6 bases from J, the gap between germline ends came to 12 bases. The CDR3 DNA sequence: TGTGCCAGCAGTTTCGGGACTCCCCTCAATGAGCAGTTCTTC. Translated: CASSFGTPLNEQFF.

The chain links TRBV14 to TRBJ2-7; D not certain. Germline CDR1 is SGHDN and CDR2 is FVKESK. The V gene lost 1 base and the J gene lost 1 base, with 11 bases spanning the gap. The CDR3 spans 15 residues. The CDR3 nucleotides are TGTGCCAGCAGCCAAGCGGGTGGGTGGTCCTACGAGCAGTACTTC. This codes for CASSQAGGWSYEQYF.

The chain has TRBV11-3 and TRBJ2-6; D might be TRBD1 (6 bases). Looked up from germline, CDR1 is SGHNT and CDR2 is YENEEA. The CDR3 covers 19 residues. V lost 1 base and J 0 bases, leaving 16 bases between the germline ends. The CDR3 sequence is CASSLGGTHRNSGANVLTF. The CDR3 nucleotides read TGTGCCAGCAGCTTAGGGGGGACACACCGGAACTCTGGGGCCAACGTCCTGACTTTC.

For the CDR3, the DNA is TGTGCCAGCAGCCGAAGAGGTCGGCCCCAGCATTTT. As protein: CASSRRGRPQHF. This chain connects TRBV7-8 to TRBJ1-5; D is ambiguous. Germline CDR1 is SGHVS and CDR2 is FQNEAQ. The CDR3 totals 12 residues. V lost 5 bases and J lost 9, with 11 bases in between.

This clone was seen just once. The CDR3 bases are TGCGCCAGCAGCCCCGTACTAGCGGGGGGGCTTCCAAATGAGCAGTTCTTC. Its protein is CASSPVLAGGLPNEQFF. This chain connects TRBV4-3 to TRBJ2-1; 13 bases map to TRBD2. Germline CDR1 LGHNA, CDR2 YSLEER. This CDR3 spans 17 amino acids. J gave up 7 bases and V 4 bases, and 10 bases lay outside the gene matches.

The V gene is TRBV29-1, the J gene TRBJ1-2; TRBD1 matches 7 bases. CDR1 and CDR2 from the germline V gene are SQVTM and ANQGSEA. V lost 3 bases, J lost 4 bases, and 2 bases stayed unmatched. This CDR3 is built from 12 residues. The CDR3 region is CSVDNRGYGYTF. In nucleotides, the CDR3 is TGCAGCGTTGATAACAGGGGCTATGGCTACACCTTC.